This T cell receptor beta chain originates from a study of T cell clusters in autoimmune cytopenias. Study information: TRB sequencing had a median approximately 50,000 reads and about 2,400 distinct clonotypes per sample. Study-level points and caveats: TRB repertoire shifts in secondary cytopenia and chronic lymphocytic leukemia mostly reflected lymphoma, not autoimmunity. Primary autoimmune cytopenia patients seemingly lacked the physiological T cell clusters found in healthy donors.

TRB rearrangements were amplified by touch-down multiplex PCR with mixed TRB-A/B primers. Using the multiplex PCR reads, TCRdb records one entry per CDR3 protein without DNA. This sample's table reports roughly 6,900 distinct CDR3 sequences. Per germline, CDR1 MNHNY and CDR2 SVGAGI (reference sequence). CDR3 length: 13 amino acids. In terms of frequency, this clonotype is medium-sized (0.01 to 0.1%). Its matching antigen is unknown. Each sample's input was around 250 ng genomic DNA, 30,000 to 45,000 genome equivalents. The sample was peripheral blood. The chain has TRBV6-6 and TRBJ2-6. The TCR comes from a human donor with an autoimmune cytopenia or autoimmune hepatitis (not recorded which). The CDR3 region is CASTRSGANVLTF.